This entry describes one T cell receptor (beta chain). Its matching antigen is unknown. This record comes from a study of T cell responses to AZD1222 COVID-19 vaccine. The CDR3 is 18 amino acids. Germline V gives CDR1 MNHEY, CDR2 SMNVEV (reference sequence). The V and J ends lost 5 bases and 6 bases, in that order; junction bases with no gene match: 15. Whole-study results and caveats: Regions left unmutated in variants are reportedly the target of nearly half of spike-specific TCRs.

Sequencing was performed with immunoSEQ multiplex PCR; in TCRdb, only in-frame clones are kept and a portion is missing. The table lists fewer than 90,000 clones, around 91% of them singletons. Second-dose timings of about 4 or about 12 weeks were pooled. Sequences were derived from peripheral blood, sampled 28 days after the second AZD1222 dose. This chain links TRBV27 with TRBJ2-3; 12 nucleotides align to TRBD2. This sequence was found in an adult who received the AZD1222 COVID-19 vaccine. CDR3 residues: CASSLLAGGHGRQDTQYF. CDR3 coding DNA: TGTGCCAGCAGTCTGCTAGCGGGGGGGCATGGGAGACAGGATACGCAGTATTTT.